Included here is one T cell receptor (beta chain) sequence, with context. The sample originates from a study of shared clonotypes between healthy human individuals. Some clones are missing from TCRdb's copy, which holds only in-frame ones; the method was immunoSEQ multiplex PCR. The sample has about 1.1 million clones, more than 75% seen once; the top ten hold 0.4% to 0.55%. The ends were cut back, 5 bases at V and 2 bases at J, with 10 bases in the middle. CDR1 and CDR2 from the germline V gene are SNHLY and FYNNEI. The CDR3 runs 14 residues. This sequence was found in a man between 18 and 29 years old in good health. Some clones in this sample may be carry-over from other donors' samples. The chain carries TRBV2 and TRBJ1-5, with a tentative D call TRBD1 (6 bases). Sequencing was performed on memory CD4+ T cells from PBMCs. Noted subset: CD45RA-negative fraction. CDR3 amino acids: CASSPGAGNQPQHF. As DNA, the CDR3 is TGTGCCAGCAGTCCGGGGGCGGGCAATCAGCCCCAGCATTTT.